This T cell receptor (beta chain) was recovered during a study of T-cell reconstitution after alpha-beta-depleted transplantation in children. Points from the study as a whole: Once a year had passed after transplant, T-cell counts and diversity came mostly from newly produced T cells. Some patients' high day-60 TCRbeta diversity was traced to surviving recipient T cells and thymic progenitors. Approximately two months post-transplant, alpha-beta T cells reportedly originated from several hundred expanded graft clones.

TCRbeta library construction was performed incorporating unique molecular identifiers. TCRdb recomputed calls from the PCR reads with MiXCR, one row per CDR3 protein. The data contain some 300,000 distinct CDR3 sequences, over 9% of them singletons. Of note for this clonotype: Its antigen is undetermined.

The source of this sequence is a boy less than two years old with acute myeloid leukemia, due to receive a stem cell transplant. Material: PBMCs, obtained before TCRalphabeta/CD19-depleted stem cell transplant.

The CDR3 protein is CSVAGQTAEQYF. CDR3 nucleotide sequence: TGCAGCGTCGCGGGACAGACTGCCGAGCAGTACTTC. The V call is TRBV29-1, the J call TRBJ2-7; tentative D call: TRBD1 (7 bases). The CDR3 has 12 amino acids. Looked up from germline, CDR1 is SQVTM and CDR2 is ANQGSEA. Trimming took 6 bases from V and 6 from J, leaving 15 bases between them.